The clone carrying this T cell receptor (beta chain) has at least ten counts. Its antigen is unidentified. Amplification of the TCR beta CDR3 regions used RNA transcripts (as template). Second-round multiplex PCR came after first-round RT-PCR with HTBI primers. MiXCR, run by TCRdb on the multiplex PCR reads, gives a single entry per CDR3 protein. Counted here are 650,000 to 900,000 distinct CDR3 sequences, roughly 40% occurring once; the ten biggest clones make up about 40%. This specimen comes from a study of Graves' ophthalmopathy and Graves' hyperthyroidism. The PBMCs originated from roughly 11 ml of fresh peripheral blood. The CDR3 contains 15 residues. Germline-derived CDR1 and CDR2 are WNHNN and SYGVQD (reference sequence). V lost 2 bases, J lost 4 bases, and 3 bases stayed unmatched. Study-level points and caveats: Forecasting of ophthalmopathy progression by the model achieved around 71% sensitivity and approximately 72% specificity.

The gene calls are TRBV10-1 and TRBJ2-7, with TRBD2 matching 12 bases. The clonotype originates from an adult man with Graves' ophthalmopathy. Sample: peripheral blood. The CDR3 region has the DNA TGCGCCAGCAGTGAGACTAGCGGGAGGAGGTACGAGCAGTACTTC. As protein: CASSETSGRRYEQYF.